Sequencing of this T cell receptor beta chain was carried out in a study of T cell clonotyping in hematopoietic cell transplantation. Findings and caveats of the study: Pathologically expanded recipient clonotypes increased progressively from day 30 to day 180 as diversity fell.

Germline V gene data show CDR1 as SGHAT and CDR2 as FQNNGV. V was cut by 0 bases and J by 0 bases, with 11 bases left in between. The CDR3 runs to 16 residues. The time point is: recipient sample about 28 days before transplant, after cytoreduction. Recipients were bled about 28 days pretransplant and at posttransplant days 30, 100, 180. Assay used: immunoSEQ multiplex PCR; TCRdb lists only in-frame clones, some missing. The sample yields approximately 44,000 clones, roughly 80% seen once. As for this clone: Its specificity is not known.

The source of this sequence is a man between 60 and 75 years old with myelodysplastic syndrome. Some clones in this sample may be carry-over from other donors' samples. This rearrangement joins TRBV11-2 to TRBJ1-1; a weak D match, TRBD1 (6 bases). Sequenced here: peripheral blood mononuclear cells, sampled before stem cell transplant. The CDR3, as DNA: TGTGCCAGCAGCTTAGAGGGGGCGAGTATGAACACTGAAGCTTTCTTT. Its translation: CASSLEGASMNTEAFF.